Sequencing of this TCR beta chain was carried out in a study of cytotoxic CD8 clonotypes in ibrutinib-treated CLL. Generated by immunoSEQ multiplex PCR, the TCRdb table keeps only in-frame clones and is missing some. The sample carries more than 110,000 clones, around 93% recorded once. The CDR3 spans 15 residues. Germline loops: CDR1 KGHSH, CDR2 LQKENI. V shed 3 bases, J shed 4 bases, and the junction held 5 bases outside the gene matches. The clonotype comes from a human donor with chronic lymphocytic leukemia. Sequenced here: PBMCs, sampled after 12 months of ibrutinib treatment. The V gene is TRBV18, the J gene TRBJ1-4, with 7 bases fitting TRBD1. CDR3 sequence (DNA): TGTGCCAGCTCACCCCGGGACAGCAATAATGAAAAACTGTTTTTT. Protein product: CASSPRDSNNEKLFF.